The clone carrying this TCR beta chain was counted between two and nine times. Produced via immunoSEQ multiplex PCR; TCRdb's table is partial and in-frame only. The table includes some 130,000 clones, just under 95% detected once. The CDR3 is 17 amino acids. V lost 5 bases to trimming and J lost 7 bases, with 25 bases between them. Looked up from germline, CDR1 is SGDLS and CDR2 is YYNGEE. This entry is derived from a study of control samples from healthy donors and cancer patients. This receptor was obtained from a man aged 18 to 30 in good health. V is TRBV9 and J is TRBJ1-5, with a weak D call TRBD1 (6 bases). Sequenced: blood. CDR3 residues: CASRRGDIGGRRQPQHF. CDR3 in DNA: TGTGCCAGCAGGCGAGGGGACATAGGGGGGAGGCGGCAGCCCCAGCATTTT. The whole variable domain, remainder taken from reference TRBV9 and TRBJ1-5, is DSGVTQTPKHLITATGQRVTLRCSPRSGDLSVYWYQQSLDQGLQFLIQYYNGEERAKGNILERFSAQQFPDLHSELNLSSLELGDSALYFCASRRGDIGGRRQPQHFGDGTRLSIL.